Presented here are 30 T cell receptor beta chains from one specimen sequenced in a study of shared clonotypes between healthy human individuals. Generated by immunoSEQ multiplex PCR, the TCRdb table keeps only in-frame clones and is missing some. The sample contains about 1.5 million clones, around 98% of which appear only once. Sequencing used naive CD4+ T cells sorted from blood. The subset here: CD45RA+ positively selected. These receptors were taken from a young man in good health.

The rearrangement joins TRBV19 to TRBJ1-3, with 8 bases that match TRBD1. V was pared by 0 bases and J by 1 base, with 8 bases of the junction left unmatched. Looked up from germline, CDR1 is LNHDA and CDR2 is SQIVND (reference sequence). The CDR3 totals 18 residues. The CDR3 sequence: CASSIDSLRDRSGNTIYF. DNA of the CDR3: TGTGCCAGTAGTATAGACTCTCTCCGGGACAGGTCTGGAAACACCATATATTTT.

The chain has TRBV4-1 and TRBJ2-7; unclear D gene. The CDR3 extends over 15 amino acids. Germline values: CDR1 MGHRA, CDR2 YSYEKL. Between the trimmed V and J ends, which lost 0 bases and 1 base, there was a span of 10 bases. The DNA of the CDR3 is TGCGCCAGCAGCCAAGAATTCGGGCGATCCTACGAGCAGTACTTC. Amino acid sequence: CASSQEFGRSYEQYF.

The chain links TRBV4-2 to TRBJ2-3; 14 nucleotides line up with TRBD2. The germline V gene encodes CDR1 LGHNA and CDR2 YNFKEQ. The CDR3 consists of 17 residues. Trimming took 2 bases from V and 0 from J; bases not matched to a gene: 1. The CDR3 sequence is CASSQWTSGRSTDTQYF. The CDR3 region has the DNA TGTGCCAGCAGCCAATGGACTAGCGGGAGGAGCACAGATACGCAGTATTTT.

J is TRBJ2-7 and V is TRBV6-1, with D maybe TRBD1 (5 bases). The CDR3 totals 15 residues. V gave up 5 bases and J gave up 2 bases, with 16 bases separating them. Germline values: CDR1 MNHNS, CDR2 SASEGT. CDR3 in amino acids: CASSHQDRKPYEQYF. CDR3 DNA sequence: TGTGCCAGCAGTCACCAAGACAGAAAGCCCTACGAGCAGTACTTC.

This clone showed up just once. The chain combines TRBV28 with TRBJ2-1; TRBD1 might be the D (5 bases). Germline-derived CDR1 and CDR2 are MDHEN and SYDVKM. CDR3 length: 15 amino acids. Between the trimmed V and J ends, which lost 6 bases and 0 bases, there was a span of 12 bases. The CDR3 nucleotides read TGTGCCAGCAGAGAGGCTAGGGGCTCCTACAATGAGCAGTTCTTC. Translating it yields CASREARGSYNEQFF.

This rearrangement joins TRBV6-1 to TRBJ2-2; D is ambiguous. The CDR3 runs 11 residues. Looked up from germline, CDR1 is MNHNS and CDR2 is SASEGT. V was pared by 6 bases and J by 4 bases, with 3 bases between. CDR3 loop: CASRSTGELFF. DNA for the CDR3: TGTGCCAGCAGGTCCACCGGGGAGCTGTTTTTT.

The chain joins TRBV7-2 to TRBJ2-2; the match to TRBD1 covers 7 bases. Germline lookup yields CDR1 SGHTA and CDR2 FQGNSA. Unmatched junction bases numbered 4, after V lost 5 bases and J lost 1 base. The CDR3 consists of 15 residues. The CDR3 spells CASSPRTGNTGELFF. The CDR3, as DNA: TGTGCCAGCAGCCCACGGACAGGGAACACCGGGGAGCTGTTTTTT.

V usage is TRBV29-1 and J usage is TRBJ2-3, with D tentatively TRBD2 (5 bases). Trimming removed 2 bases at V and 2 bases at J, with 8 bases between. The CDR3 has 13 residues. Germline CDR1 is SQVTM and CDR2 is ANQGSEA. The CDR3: CSVERGFTDTQYF. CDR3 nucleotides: TGCAGCGTTGAACGGGGATTCACAGATACGCAGTATTTT.

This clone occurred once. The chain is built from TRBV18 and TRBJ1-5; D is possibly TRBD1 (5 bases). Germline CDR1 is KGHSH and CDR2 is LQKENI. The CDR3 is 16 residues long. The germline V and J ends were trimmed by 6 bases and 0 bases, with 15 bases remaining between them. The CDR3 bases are TGTGCCAGCTCTCGATGGGGGGTTTATAGCAATCAGCCCCAGCATTTT. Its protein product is CASSRWGVYSNQPQHF.

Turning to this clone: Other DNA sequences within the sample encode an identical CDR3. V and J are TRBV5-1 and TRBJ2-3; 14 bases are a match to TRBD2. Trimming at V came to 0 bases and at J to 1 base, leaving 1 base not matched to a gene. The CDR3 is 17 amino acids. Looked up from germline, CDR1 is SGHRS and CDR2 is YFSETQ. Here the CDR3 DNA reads TGCGCCAGCAGCTTGGCGGGACTAGCGGGAGGCACAGATACGCAGTATTTT. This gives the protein CASSLAGLAGGTDTQYF. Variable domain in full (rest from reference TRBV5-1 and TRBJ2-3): KAGVTQTPRYLIKTRGQQVTLSCSPISGHRSVSWYQQTPGQGLQFLFEYFSETQRNKGNFPGRFSGRQFSNSRSEMNVSTLELGDSALYLCASSLAGLAGGTDTQYFGPGTRLTVL.

CDR3 sequence reads: CASSLGTAPNPGGNEQFF. The CDR3 bases are TGTGCCAGCAGCTTAGGGACGGCACCGAACCCAGGTGGCAATGAGCAGTTCTTC. The chain joins TRBV7-6 to TRBJ2-1; D ambiguous. Germline assignment: CDR1 SGHVS and CDR2 FNYEAQ. V lost 1 base and J 6 bases, leaving 22 bases between the germline ends. This CDR3 is built from 18 residues.

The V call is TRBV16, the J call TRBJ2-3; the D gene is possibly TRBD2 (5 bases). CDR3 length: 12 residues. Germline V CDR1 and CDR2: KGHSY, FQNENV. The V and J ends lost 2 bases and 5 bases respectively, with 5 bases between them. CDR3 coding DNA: TGTGCCAGCAGCCAAGAGGGAGATACGCAGTATTTT. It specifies CASSQEGDTQYF.

The CDR3 nucleotides are TGTGCCAGCAGCTTGCCGGGACAGGTGGTCCAAGAGACCCAGTACTTC. Translation gives CASSLPGQVVQETQYF. This sequence joins TRBV5-8 and TRBJ2-5, with TRBD1 identical over 8 bases. The CDR3 has 16 amino acids. CDR1 and CDR2 from the germline V gene are SGHTS and YDEGEE. Germline trimming cut 1 base from V and 1 base from J; bases unmatched to any gene: 6.

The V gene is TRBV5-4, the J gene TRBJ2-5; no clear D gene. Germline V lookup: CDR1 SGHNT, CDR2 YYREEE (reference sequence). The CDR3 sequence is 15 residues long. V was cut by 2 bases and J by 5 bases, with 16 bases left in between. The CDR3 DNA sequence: TGTGCCAGCAGCTTCGGGCTTTCAAGAGACGAGACCCAGTACTTC. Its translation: CASSFGLSRDETQYF.

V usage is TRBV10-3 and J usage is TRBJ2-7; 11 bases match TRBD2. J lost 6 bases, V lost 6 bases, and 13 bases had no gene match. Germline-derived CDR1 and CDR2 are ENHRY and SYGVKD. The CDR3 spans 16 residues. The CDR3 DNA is TGTGCCATCAGGGGAGAGGGACTAGCGGAAGCCACCGAGCAGTACTTC. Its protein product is CAIRGEGLAEATEQYF.

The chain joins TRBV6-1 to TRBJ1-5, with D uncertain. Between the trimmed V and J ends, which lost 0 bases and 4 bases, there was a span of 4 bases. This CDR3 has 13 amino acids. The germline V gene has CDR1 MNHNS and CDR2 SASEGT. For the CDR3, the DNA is TGTGCCAGCAGTGAAGCGCAGAATCAGCCCCAGCATTTT. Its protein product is CASSEAQNQPQHF.

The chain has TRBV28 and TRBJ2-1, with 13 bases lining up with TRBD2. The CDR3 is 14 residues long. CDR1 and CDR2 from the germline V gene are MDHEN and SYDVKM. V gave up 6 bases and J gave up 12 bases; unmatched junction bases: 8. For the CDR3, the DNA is TGTGCCAGCAGCTGGACTAGCGGGAGAGTAGGGCAGTTCTTC. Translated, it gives CASSWTSGRVGQFF.

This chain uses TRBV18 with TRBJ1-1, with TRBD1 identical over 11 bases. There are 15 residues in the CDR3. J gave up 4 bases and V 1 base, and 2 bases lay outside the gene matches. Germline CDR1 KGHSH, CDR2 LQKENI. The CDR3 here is CASSPRGTGGTEAFF. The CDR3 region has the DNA TGTGCCAGCTCACCACGCGGGACAGGGGGCACTGAAGCTTTCTTT.

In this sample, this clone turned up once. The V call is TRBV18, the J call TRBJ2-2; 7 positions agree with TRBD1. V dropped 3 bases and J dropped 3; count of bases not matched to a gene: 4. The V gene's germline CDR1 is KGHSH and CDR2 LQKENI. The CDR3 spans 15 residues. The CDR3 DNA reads TGTGCCAGCTCACCTAAAGGGGGCGACACCGGGGAGCTGTTTTTT. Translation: CASSPKGGDTGELFF. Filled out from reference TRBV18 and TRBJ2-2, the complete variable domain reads NAGVMQNPRHLVRRRGQEARLRCSPMKGHSHVYWYRQLPEEGLKFMVYLQKENIIDESGMPKERFSAEFPKEGPSILRIQQVVRGDSAAYFCASSPKGGDTGELFFGEGSRLTVL.

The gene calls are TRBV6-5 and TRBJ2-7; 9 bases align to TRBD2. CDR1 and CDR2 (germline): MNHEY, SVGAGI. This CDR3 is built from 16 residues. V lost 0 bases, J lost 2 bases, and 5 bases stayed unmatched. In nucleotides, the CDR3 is TGTGCCAGCAGTTACTCCCCTAGCGGGGCCCCCTACGAGCAGTACTTC. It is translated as CASSYSPSGAPYEQYF.

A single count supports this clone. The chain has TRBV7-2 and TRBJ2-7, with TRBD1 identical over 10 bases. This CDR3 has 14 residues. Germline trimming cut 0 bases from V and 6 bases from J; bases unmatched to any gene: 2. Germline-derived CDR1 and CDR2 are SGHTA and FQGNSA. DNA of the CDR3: TGTGCCAGCAGCTTAGCGGGACAGGGGTCCGAGCAGTACTTC. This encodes CASSLAGQGSEQYF.

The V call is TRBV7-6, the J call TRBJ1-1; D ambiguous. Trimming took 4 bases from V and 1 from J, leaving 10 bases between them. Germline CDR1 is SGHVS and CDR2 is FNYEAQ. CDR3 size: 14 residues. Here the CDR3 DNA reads TGTGCCAGCAGCTCAAACGTGGCGAACACTGAAGCTTTCTTT. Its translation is CASSSNVANTEAFF.

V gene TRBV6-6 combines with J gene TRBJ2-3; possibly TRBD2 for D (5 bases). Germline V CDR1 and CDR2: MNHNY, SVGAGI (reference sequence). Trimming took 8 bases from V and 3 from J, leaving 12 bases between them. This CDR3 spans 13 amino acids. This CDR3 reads CASLTPGTDTQYF. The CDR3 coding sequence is TGTGCCAGCCTAACGCCGGGAACAGATACGCAGTATTTT.

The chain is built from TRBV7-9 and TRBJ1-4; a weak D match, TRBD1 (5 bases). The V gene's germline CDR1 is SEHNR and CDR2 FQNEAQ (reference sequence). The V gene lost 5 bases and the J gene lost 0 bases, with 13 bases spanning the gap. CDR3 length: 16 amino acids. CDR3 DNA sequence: TGTGCCAGCAGCGCAGGGCAGCTCGCAACTAATGAAAAACTGTTTTTT. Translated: CASSAGQLATNEKLFF.

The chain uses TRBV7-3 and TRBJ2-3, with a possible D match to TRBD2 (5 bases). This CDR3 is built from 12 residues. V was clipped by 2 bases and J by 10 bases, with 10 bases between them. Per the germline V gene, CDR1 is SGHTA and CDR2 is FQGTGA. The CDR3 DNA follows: TGTGCCAGCAGCTTACAGGCGGGTTCGCAGTATTTT. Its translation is CASSLQAGSQYF.

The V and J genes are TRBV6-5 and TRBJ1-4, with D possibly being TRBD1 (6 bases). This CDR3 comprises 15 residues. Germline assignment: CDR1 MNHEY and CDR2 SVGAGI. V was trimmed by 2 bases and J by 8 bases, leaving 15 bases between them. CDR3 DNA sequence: TGTGCCAGCAGTTACGGGGGCACGTGGAGCGAAAAACTGTTTTTT. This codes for CASSYGGTWSEKLFF.

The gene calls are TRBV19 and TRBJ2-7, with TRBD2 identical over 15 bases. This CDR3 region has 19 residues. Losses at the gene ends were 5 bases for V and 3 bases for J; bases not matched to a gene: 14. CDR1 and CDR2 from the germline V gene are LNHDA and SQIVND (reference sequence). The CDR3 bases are TGTGCCAGTAGTGCACCGGGACTAGCGGGAGGAGGTGTCAACTACGAGCAGTACTTC. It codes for CASSAPGLAGGGVNYEQYF. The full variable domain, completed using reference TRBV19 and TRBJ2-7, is DGGITQSPKYLFRKEGQNVTLSCEQNLNHDAMYWYRQDPGQGLRLIYYSQIVNDFQKGDIAEGYSVSREKKESFPLTVTSAQKNPTAFYLCASSAPGLAGGGVNYEQYFGPGTRLTVT.

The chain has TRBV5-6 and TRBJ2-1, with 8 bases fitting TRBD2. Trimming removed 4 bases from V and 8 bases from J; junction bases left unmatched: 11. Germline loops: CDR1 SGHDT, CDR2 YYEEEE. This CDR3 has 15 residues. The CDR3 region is CASSPRGGRSYEQFF. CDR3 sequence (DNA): TGTGCCAGCAGCCCCCGGGGCGGGAGGAGCTATGAGCAGTTCTTC.

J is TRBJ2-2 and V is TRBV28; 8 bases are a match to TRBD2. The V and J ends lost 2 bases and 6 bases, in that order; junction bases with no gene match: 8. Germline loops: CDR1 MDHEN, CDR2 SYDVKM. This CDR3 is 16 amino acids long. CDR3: CASSLPGLAKPGELFF. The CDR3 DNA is TGTGCCAGCAGTTTACCCGGACTAGCTAAGCCCGGGGAGCTGTTTTTT.

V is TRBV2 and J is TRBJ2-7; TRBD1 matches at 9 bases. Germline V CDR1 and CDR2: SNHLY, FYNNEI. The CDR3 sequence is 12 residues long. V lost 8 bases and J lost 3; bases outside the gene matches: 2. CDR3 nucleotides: TGTGCCAGCGCGGGACAGGGCTACGAGCAGTACTTC. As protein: CASAGQGYEQYF. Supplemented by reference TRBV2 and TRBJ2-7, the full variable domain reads EPEVTQTPSHQVTQMGQEVILRCVPISNHLYFYWYRQILGQKVEFLVSFYNNEISEKSEIFDDQFSVERPDGSNFTLKIRSTKLEDSAMYFCASAGQGYEQYFGPGTRLTVT.